The present entry profiles one T cell receptor (beta chain) with its context. This CDR3 comprises 16 residues. V gave up 0 bases and J gave up 0 bases, with 10 bases separating them. The germline gives CDR1 MNHNS, CDR2 SASEGT. The authors' processing: The assay estimated nucleated cells by amplifying reference gene primers. TCRdb keeps only in-frame clones here, not all; method: immunoSEQ multiplex PCR. That table furnishes V, J and clone size, whereas the DNA furnished D and trimming. The profile shows about 270,000 clones, more than 70% of them singletons. The sample comes from a study of blood T cell repertoires in COVID-19. Study-wide background: The origin of the acute and convalescent COVID-19 samples was the United States, Italy and Spain. PBMCs, B-cell-depleted T cells, or T cells were the source of the cDNA or gDNA that made up the material.

The sequence came from a woman under 30 with acute or convalescent COVID-19. The sequenced material came from peripheral blood. The J gene is TRBJ2-3, the V gene TRBV6-1; the D gene is possibly TRBD1 (5 bases). CDR3 amino acids: CASSEAGLPSTDTQYF. CDR3 DNA sequence: TGTGCCAGCAGTGAAGCGGGGCTACCTAGCACAGATACGCAGTATTTT.